This T cell receptor (beta chain) was sequenced during a study of OX40 agonist ivuxolimab in advanced cancers. Clones were read by immunoSEQ multiplex PCR, and TCRdb kept only the in-frame ones, dropping some. The repertoire holds 90,000 to 100,000 clones, with approximately 83% as singletons. Per germline, CDR1 SGHRS and CDR2 YFSETQ. With V trimmed by 7 bases and J by 3 bases, 6 bases remained unmatched. The CDR3 is 14 amino acids. The material sequenced was CD4+ or CD8+ T cells sorted from blood, taken in a trial of the OX40 agonist ivuxolimab. This receptor was obtained from an adult with an advanced solid tumor such as melanoma, head and neck, liver or kidney cancer. The genes are TRBV5-1 and TRBJ2-3; 9 positions match TRBD2. The CDR3 nucleotides read TGCGCCAGCGGGGGCGGGAGGGGTACAGATACGCAGTATTTT. Protein: CASGGGRGTDTQYF. Full variable domain (remainder filled in from reference TRBV5-1 and TRBJ2-3): KAGVTQTPRYLIKTRGQQVTLSCSPISGHRSVSWYQQTPGQGLQFLFEYFSETQRNKGNFPGRFSGRQFSNSRSEMNVSTLELGDSALYLCASGGGRGTDTQYFGPGTRLTVL.